This T cell receptor beta chain was recorded in a study of blood T cell repertoires in COVID-19. Across the whole study: From T cells, B-cell-depleted T cells, or PBMCs came the material, which was cDNA or gDNA.

Produced via immunoSEQ multiplex PCR; TCRdb's table is partial and in-frame only. In the table there are about 21,000 clones, 85% to 90% of which are singletons. CDR1 is SGHTS and CDR2 is YDEGEE in the germline V gene. The CDR3 consists of 12 residues. Trimming removed 4 bases from V and 3 bases from J, with 7 bases in between. This chain connects TRBV5-8 to TRBJ1-1; D call uncertain. The sample comprised peripheral blood. This TCR was recovered from a human donor in a cohort sampled during active COVID-19. This CDR3 is CASSPPYTEAFF. The CDR3 nucleotides are TGTGCCAGCAGCCCCCCCTACACTGAAGCTTTCTTT.